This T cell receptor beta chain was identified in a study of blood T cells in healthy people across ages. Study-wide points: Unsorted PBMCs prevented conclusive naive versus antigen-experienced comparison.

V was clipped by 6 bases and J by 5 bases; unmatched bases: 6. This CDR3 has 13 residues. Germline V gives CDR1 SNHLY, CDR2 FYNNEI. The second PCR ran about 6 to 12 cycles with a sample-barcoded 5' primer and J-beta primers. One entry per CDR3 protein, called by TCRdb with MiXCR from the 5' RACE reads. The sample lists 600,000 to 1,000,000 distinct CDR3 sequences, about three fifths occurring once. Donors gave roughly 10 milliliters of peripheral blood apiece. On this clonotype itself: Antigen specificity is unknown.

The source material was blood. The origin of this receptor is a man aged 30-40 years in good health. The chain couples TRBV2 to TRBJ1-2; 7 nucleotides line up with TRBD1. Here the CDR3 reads CASRDRDSYGYTF. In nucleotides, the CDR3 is TGTGCCAGCAGGGACCGGGACAGTTATGGCTACACCTTC.